This is a list of T cell receptor beta chains from one sample in a study of T cell responses to AZD1222 COVID-19 vaccine. This table comes from immunoSEQ multiplex PCR, and its TCRdb copy is limited to in-frame clones, with some not included. The data hold some 100,000 clones, with just over 85% observed a single time. Specimen: peripheral blood, collected on day 0 of AZD1222 vaccination. The receptors were gathered from an adult in good health. The CDR3 runs from the conserved cysteine through the conserved F or W. Fields, in order: clone size, D gene, J gene, V gene, CDR3 DNA, CDR3 protein. A D gene is named only where the DNA matches it firmly. Only part of the rows carry a size: once, few, many, or a class if the clone is expanded.

size: NA
D: NA
J: TRBJ1-5
V: TRBV5-4
DNA: TGTGCCAGCAGCTTGGAGCCAGGGATTGGTCAGCCCCAGCATTTT
CDR3: CASSLEPGIGQPQHF

size: NA
D: NA
J: TRBJ1-4
V: TRBV7-2
DNA: TGTGCCAGCAGCTTAGTAGGGGGAAATGAAAAACTGTTTTTT
CDR3: CASSLVGGNEKLFF

size: NA
D: NA
J: TRBJ2-7
V: TRBV24-1
DNA: TGTGCCACCAGTGATTTAGGGGACCCCCACGAGCAGTACTTC
CDR3: CATSDLGDPHEQYF

size: NA
D: TRBD1
J: TRBJ2-3
V: TRBV3-1/TRBV3-2
DNA: TGTGCCAGCAGCCAGGACAGGGCAACAGATACGCAGTATTTT
CDR3: CASSQDRATDTQYF

size: NA
D: TRBD1
J: TRBJ1-5
V: TRBV19
DNA: TGTGCCAGTAGACGTGGGACAGGGGATCAGCCCCAGCATTTT
CDR3: CASRRGTGDQPQHF

size: NA
D: NA
J: TRBJ1-2
V: TRBV4-1
DNA: TGCGCCAGCAGCCAAGATTTGTGGGCGGGGGACGACTATGGCTACACCTTC
CDR3: CASSQDLWAGDDYGYTF

size: NA
D: NA
J: TRBJ2-1
V: TRBV18
DNA: TGTGCCAGCTCACCACGGGGGACACCCTCCTACAATGAGCAGTTCTTC
CDR3: CASSPRGTPSYNEQFF

size: NA
D: NA
J: TRBJ1-2
V: TRBV28
DNA: TGTGCCAGCAGAATTAGCTCTAACTATGGCTACACCTTC
CDR3: CASRISSNYGYTF

size: few
D: NA
J: TRBJ2-7
V: TRBV5-4
DNA: TGTGCCAGCAGCTTGGACACTTCCTACGAGCAGTACTTC
CDR3: CASSLDTSYEQYF

size: NA
D: TRBD1
J: TRBJ2-1
V: TRBV6-5
DNA: TGTGCCAGCAGAGTACCGGGACAGGGGAACAATGAGCAGTTCTTC
CDR3: CASRVPGQGNNEQFF

size: NA
D: TRBD2
J: TRBJ2-7
V: TRBV9
DNA: TGTGCCAGCAGCGTATCAGCGGGGAACTACGAGCAGTACTTC
CDR3: CASSVSAGNYEQYF